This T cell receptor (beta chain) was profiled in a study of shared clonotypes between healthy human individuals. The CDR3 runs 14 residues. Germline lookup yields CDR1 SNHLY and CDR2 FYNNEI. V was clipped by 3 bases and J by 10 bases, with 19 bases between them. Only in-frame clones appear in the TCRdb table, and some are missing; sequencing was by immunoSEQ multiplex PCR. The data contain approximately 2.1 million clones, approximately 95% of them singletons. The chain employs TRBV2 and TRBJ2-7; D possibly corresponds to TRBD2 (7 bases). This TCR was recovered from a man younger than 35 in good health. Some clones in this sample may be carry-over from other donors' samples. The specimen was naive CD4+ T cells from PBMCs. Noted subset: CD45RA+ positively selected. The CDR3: CASSESRGLKSQYF. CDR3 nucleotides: TGTGCCAGCAGTGAGTCCAGGGGACTAAAATCCCAGTACTTC.